This record covers a single T cell receptor beta chain. The antigen remains undetermined. The data derive from a study of T cells after yellow fever vaccination. TCRdb re-called the 5' RACE reads with MiXCR, one entry per CDR3 protein. The sample carries some 350,000 distinct CDR3 sequences, 6.2% recorded once. Findings of the study overall: Re-detected after boosting: most primary clones, 96% of CD4 and 88% of CD8.

The length of the CDR3 is 15 residues. The V gene end was trimmed by 3 bases and the J gene end by 7 bases; junction bases not matched to a gene: 11. CDR1 and CDR2 (germline): SGHTA, FQGNSA. The genes are TRBV7-2 and TRBJ2-7; TRBD2 matches 8 bases. The sequenced sample was PBMCs, obtained 5 days after the yellow fever booster vaccination. The receptor was isolated from a man aged 25 to 40 who received the YFV17D yellow fever vaccine. This chain's CDR3 is CASSLTSAASVEQYF. The CDR3 nucleotides read TGTGCCAGCAGCTTGACTAGCGCGGCATCGGTGGAGCAGTACTTC.